This passage covers 25 T cell receptor beta chains from one sample sequenced in a study of PD-1 blockade in classical Hodgkin lymphoma. Sequencing was performed with immunoSEQ multiplex PCR; in TCRdb, only in-frame clones are kept and a portion is missing. The sample holds some 150,000 clones; around 73% are singletons and the top ten take over 7.5%. Each patient experienced a relapse that followed autologous stem cell transplantation, and brentuximab vedotin exposure varied. Source: peripheral blood mononuclear cells (PBMCs), taken before the second cycle of nivolumab. These receptors were collected from a human donor with classical Hodgkin lymphoma.

This chain links TRBV6-5 with TRBJ2-7, with 8 bases that match TRBD1. The CDR3 contains 14 residues. The ends lost 5 bases at V and 5 bases at J; junction bases unmatched: 8. Germline values: CDR1 MNHEY, CDR2 SVGAGI. CDR3 protein: CASSPPGTGDEQYF. In DNA, the CDR3 is TGTGCCAGCAGTCCCCCCGGGACAGGAGACGAGCAGTACTTC.

This clone was observed once. The chain links TRBV7-9 to TRBJ1-4, with D possibly being TRBD1 (6 bases). CDR1 is SEHNR and CDR2 is FQNEAQ in the germline V gene (reference sequence). There are 16 residues in the CDR3. Trimming cost V 4 bases and J 4 bases, with 16 bases left between them. The CDR3 loop is CASSSQGGPFNEKLFF. CDR3 nucleotide sequence: TGTGCCAGCAGCTCACAAGGGGGGCCTTTTAATGAAAAACTGTTTTTT.

The CDR3 DNA reads TGTGCCAGCAGCGTAGTCGTTGGGGGCACAGATACGCAGTATTTT. Encoded protein: CASSVVVGGTDTQYF. V usage is TRBV9 and J usage is TRBJ2-3, with D unclear. The V gene lost 0 bases and the J gene lost 1 base, with 9 bases spanning the gap. The germline V gene has CDR1 SGDLS and CDR2 YYNGEE. CDR3 length equals 15 residues. Complete variable domain (other parts from reference TRBV9 and TRBJ2-3): DSGVTQTPKHLITATGQRVTLRCSPRSGDLSVYWYQQSLDQGLQFLIQYYNGEERAKGNILERFSAQQFPDLHSELNLSSLELGDSALYFCASSVVVGGTDTQYFGPGTRLTVL.

The rearrangement links TRBV28 to TRBJ1-4; 7 positions match TRBD1. The CDR3 is 14 amino acids. Germline-derived CDR1 and CDR2 are MDHEN and SYDVKM. J lost 4 bases, V lost 5 bases, and 4 bases had no gene match. The CDR3 DNA sequence: TGTGCCAGCAGTATCAGGGGGATTAATGAAAAACTGTTTTTT. It specifies CASSIRGINEKLFF.

The rearrangement uses TRBV28 and TRBJ1-2; D gene unclear. This CDR3 contains 15 residues. V shed 4 bases and J shed 2 bases, with 14 bases lying between them. Looked up from germline, CDR1 is MDHEN and CDR2 is SYDVKM. The CDR3 loop is CASSWSWGVNYGYTF. The CDR3 coding sequence is TGTGCCAGCAGTTGGTCTTGGGGAGTCAACTATGGCTACACCTTC.

The rearrangement uses TRBV4-3 and TRBJ2-2, with D uncertain. Per germline, CDR1 LGHNA and CDR2 YSLEER. The length of the CDR3 is 17 residues. Trimming left V 0 bases short and J 4 bases short, with 15 bases between. DNA of the CDR3: TGCGCCAGCAGCCAAGATAGGGCTAGTTCTTTCACCGGGGAGCTGTTTTTT. Amino acids: CASSQDRASSFTGELFF.

This chain joins TRBV7-3 and TRBJ2-1; no definite D call. V was pared by 0 bases and J by 7 bases, with 10 bases between. This CDR3 has 14 amino acids. Germline V lookup: CDR1 SGHTA, CDR2 FQGTGA. The CDR3 sequence is CASSLTHGPNEQFF. CDR3 coding DNA: TGTGCCAGCAGCTTAACGCACGGACCAAATGAGCAGTTCTTC.

CDR3 protein: CASSLDRVGTDTQYF. In DNA form, the CDR3 reads TGTGCCAGCAGCTTAGACAGGGTTGGCACAGATACGCAGTATTTT. The genes are TRBV7-8 and TRBJ2-3; tentative D call: TRBD1 (6 bases). V lost 1 base to trimming and J lost 1 base, with 9 bases between them. The CDR3 sequence is 15 residues long. The germline V gene encodes CDR1 SGHVS and CDR2 FQNEAQ.

This chain connects TRBV6-5 to TRBJ2-7; a weak D match, TRBD1 (5 bases). Per germline, CDR1 MNHEY and CDR2 SVGAGI. The CDR3 covers 14 residues. Between the trimmed V and J ends, which lost 1 base and 3 bases, there was a span of 10 bases. DNA of the CDR3: TGTGCCAGCAGTTACTTCGGACAATTCTACGAGCAGTACTTC. It codes for CASSYFGQFYEQYF.

The chain is built from TRBV29-1 and TRBJ1-2, with TRBD1 as a possible D gene (5 bases). Germline lookup yields CDR1 SQVTM and CDR2 ANQGSEA. This CDR3 comprises 16 residues. V lost 0 bases to trimming and J lost 8 bases, with 22 bases between them. CDR3 coding DNA: TGCAGCGTTGAAGAAAAGGGGTACAGCCCTCTCGGGGGCTACACCTTC. Translation gives CSVEEKGYSPLGGYTF.

This clone has more than one count but fewer than ten. V and J are TRBV7-9 and TRBJ2-7; 8 bases are shared with TRBD2. With V trimmed by 1 base and J by 3 bases, 11 bases remained unmatched. This CDR3 has 17 amino acids. Germline V gives CDR1 SEHNR, CDR2 FQNEAQ (reference sequence). CDR3 sequence: CASSLGVLRGEVYEQYF. CDR3 bases: TGTGCCAGCAGCTTAGGGGTATTGCGGGGGGAGGTCTACGAGCAGTACTTC. Supplemented by reference TRBV7-9 and TRBJ2-7, the full variable domain reads DTGVSQNPRHKITKRGQNVTFRCDPISEHNRLYWYRQTLGQGPEFLTYFQNEAQLEKSRLLSDRFSAERPKGSFSTLEIQRTEQGDSAMYLCASSLGVLRGEVYEQYFGPGTRLTVT.

V gene TRBV10-3 combines with J gene TRBJ2-7; tentatively, D is TRBD2 (5 bases). CDR1 is ENHRY and CDR2 is SYGVKD in the germline V gene. The CDR3 has 13 amino acids. Deletions cut 8 bases from V and 3 bases from J, with 14 bases between. CDR3: CAIAPVRGYEQYF. CDR3 in DNA: TGTGCCATCGCCCCGGTCCGGGGCTACGAGCAGTACTTC.

DNA for the CDR3: TGTGCCAGCAGTCCCGGGTACACAGGGTACTATGGCTACACCTTC. Residues: CASSPGYTGYYGYTF. The chain recombines TRBV27 with TRBJ1-2, with a weak D call TRBD1 (6 bases). The CDR3 length is 15 residues. Germline V gene data show CDR1 as MNHEY and CDR2 as SMNVEV (reference sequence). The V gene lost 5 bases and the J gene lost 3 bases, with 16 bases spanning the gap.

This rearrangement joins TRBV4-2 to TRBJ2-1, with TRBD2 matching 11 bases. With 0 bases clipped from V and 9 bases from J, the junction kept 7 bases outside the gene matches. This CDR3 has 16 residues. CDR1 LGHNA and CDR2 YNFKEQ come from the germline V gene. The CDR3 here is CASSQDRLAGRSEQFF. Written as DNA, the CDR3 is TGTGCCAGCAGCCAAGATCGACTAGCGGGAAGGAGTGAGCAGTTCTTC.

For this clone: One base away lies a much larger clone, so this may be a sequencing read error. The same CDR3 is also encoded by other DNA sequences in this sample. This rearrangement joins TRBV5-1 to TRBJ1-1; perhaps TRBD1 as D (5 bases). Germline CDR1 SGHRS, CDR2 YFSETQ. Trimming pared 1 base from V and 0 bases from J, leaving 7 bases between. This CDR3 region has 14 residues. The CDR3, as DNA: TGCGCCAGCAGCTTGACAGGCCTGAACACTGAAGCTTTCTTT. Protein: CASSLTGLNTEAFF.

This sequence joins TRBV10-3 and TRBJ1-2; possibly TRBD1 for D (5 bases). Trimming took off 4 bases at V and 4 bases at J, with 10 bases between the two ends. Germline CDR1 is ENHRY and CDR2 is SYGVKD. The CDR3 consists of 13 residues. The CDR3 DNA follows: TGTGCCATCAGTGCTCAGGGCCCCTATGGCTACACCTTC. Its translation: CAISAQGPYGYTF.

V and J are TRBV5-4 and TRBJ2-7, with TRBD1 as a possible D gene (6 bases). Germline V gene data show CDR1 as SGHNT and CDR2 as YYREEE (reference sequence). This CDR3 is built from 16 residues. V was clipped by 0 bases and J by 0 bases, with 13 bases between them. The CDR3 protein is CASSLVGRDISYEQYF. The CDR3 region has the DNA TGTGCCAGCAGCTTGGTTGGCAGGGACATCTCCTACGAGCAGTACTTC.

The chain uses TRBV29-1 and TRBJ2-3; unclear D gene. V was cut by 4 bases and J by 0 bases, with 11 bases left in between. The CDR3 is made up of 14 amino acids. Germline V gene sequence: CDR1 SQVTM, CDR2 ANQGSEA. CDR3 protein: CSVAGPTSTDTQYF. The CDR3 DNA reads as TGCAGCGTTGCCGGCCCCACTAGCACAGATACGCAGTATTTT.

CDR3 residues: CSAPVRGTDTQYF. DNA of the CDR3: TGCAGCGCCCCTGTGCGTGGGACAGATACGCAGTATTTT. The chain joins TRBV29-1 to TRBJ2-3; D is ambiguous. The CDR3 has 13 amino acids. V was clipped by 7 bases and J by 3 bases, with 14 bases between them. The V gene's germline CDR1 is SQVTM and CDR2 ANQGSEA.

The rearrangement uses TRBV6-1 and TRBJ1-5; D perhaps matches TRBD1 (5 bases). Germline V CDR1 and CDR2: MNHNS, SASEGT. V lost 4 bases to trimming and J lost 0 bases, with 16 bases between them. CDR3 length: 17 residues. The CDR3 region is CASSGRALADSNQPQHF. As DNA, the CDR3 is TGTGCCAGCAGTGGCAGGGCGCTGGCCGATAGCAATCAGCCCCAGCATTTT.

This chain links TRBV25-1 with TRBJ2-7; 9 bases are a match to TRBD1. The CDR3 covers 15 residues. Per the germline V gene, CDR1 is MGHDK and CDR2 is SYGVNS. The V segment lost 4 bases and the J segment 2 bases; nucleotides outside the gene matches: 6. The CDR3 DNA is TGTGCCAGCAGTGCGACGGGACAGGGAGCCTACGAGCAGTACTTC. Its protein is CASSATGQGAYEQYF.

The rearrangement uses TRBV7-3 and TRBJ2-3, with D maybe TRBD2 (6 bases). Germline loops: CDR1 SGHTA, CDR2 FQGTGA. With 1 base removed from V and 2 bases from J, the gap between germline ends came to 10 bases. The CDR3 has 15 residues. In DNA form, the CDR3 reads TGTGCCAGCAGCTTAAACGGCGGGGACACAGATACGCAGTATTTT. Translation gives CASSLNGGDTDTQYF.

J is TRBJ1-2 and V is TRBV13; possible D gene TRBD1, 5 bases. Trimming shortened V by 5 bases and J by 4 bases, and 17 bases separated the two germline ends. Germline CDR1 PRHDT, CDR2 FYEKMQ (reference sequence). This CDR3 comprises 15 residues. CDR3 sequence reads: CASSGTGGRAYGYTF. In DNA form, the CDR3 reads TGTGCCAGCAGCGGAACAGGTGGAAGGGCCTATGGCTACACCTTC.

As regards this clone: This CDR3 is also generated by other DNA sequences in the sample. The V and J genes are TRBV2 and TRBJ1-5; D gene uncertain. The CDR3 has 12 amino acids. The germline CDR1 and CDR2 sequences are SNHLY and FYNNEI. Between the trimmed V and J ends, which lost 0 bases and 12 bases, there was a span of 9 bases. CDR3 nucleotides: TGTGCCAGCAGTGAAGCGCACAACCTCCAGCATTTT. Protein sequence: CASSEAHNLQHF.

The chain uses TRBV6-5 and TRBJ2-1, with TRBD2 matching over 10 bases. Per the germline V gene, CDR1 is MNHEY and CDR2 is SVGAGI. V was clipped by 5 bases and J by 5 bases; unmatched bases: 6. This CDR3 is 15 amino acids long. CDR3 DNA sequence: TGTGCCAGCAGTATTCTAGCGGGGGCCCACAATGAGCAGTTCTTC. It is translated as CASSILAGAHNEQFF.